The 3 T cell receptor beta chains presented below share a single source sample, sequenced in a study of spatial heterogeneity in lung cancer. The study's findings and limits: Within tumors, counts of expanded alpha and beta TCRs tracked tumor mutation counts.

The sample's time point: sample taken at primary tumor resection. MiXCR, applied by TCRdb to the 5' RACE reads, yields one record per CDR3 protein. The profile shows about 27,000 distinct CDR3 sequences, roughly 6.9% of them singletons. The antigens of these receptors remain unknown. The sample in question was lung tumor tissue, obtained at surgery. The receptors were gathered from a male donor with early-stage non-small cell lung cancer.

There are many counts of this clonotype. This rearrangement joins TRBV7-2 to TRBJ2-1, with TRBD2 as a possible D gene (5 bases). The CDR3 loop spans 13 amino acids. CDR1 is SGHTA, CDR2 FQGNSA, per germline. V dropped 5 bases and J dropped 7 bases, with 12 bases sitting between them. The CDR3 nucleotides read TGTGCCAGCAGCGCGGACTCCCTTAATGAGCAGTTCTTC. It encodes CASSADSLNEQFF.

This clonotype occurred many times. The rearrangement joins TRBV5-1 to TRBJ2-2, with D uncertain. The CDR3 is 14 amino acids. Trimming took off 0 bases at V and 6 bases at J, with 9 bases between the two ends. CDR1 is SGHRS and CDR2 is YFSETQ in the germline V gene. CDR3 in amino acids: CASSLGRHPGELFF. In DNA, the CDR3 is TGCGCCAGCAGCTTGGGTCGGCACCCCGGGGAGCTGTTTTTT.

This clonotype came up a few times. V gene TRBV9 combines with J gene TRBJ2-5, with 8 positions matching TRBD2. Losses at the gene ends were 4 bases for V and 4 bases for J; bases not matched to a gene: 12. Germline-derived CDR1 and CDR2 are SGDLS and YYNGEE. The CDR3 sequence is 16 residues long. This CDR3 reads CASSPRMGGGPETQYF. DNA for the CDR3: TGTGCCAGCAGCCCGCGGATGGGCGGGGGGCCAGAGACCCAGTACTTC.